These 21 T cell receptor beta chains share one sample of origin, sequenced in a study of chemoradiotherapy in HPV16-positive cancers. The table came from immunoSEQ multiplex PCR; TCRdb's copy has only in-frame clones and leaves some out. The table records 30,000 to 40,000 clones, about 90% of them present only once. This specimen consisted of blood, obtained from a patient who underwent chemoradiotherapy. The receptors were gathered from a human donor with HPV-associated anogenital cancer.

V gene TRBV5-1 combines with J gene TRBJ1-4, with D possibly TRBD1 on 5 matching bases. V was pared by 2 bases and J by 8 bases, with 19 bases between. The CDR3 runs to 16 residues. Germline V gene sequence: CDR1 SGHRS, CDR2 YFSETQ. The CDR3: CASSFGTGGRREKLFF. In DNA, the CDR3 is TGCGCCAGCAGCTTTGGCACGGGGGGAAGACGCGAAAAACTGTTTTTT.

V and J are TRBV6-4 and TRBJ2-1; 8 bases agree with TRBD2. The V gene end was trimmed by 2 bases and the J gene end by 7 bases; junction bases not matched to a gene: 13. The CDR3 is made up of 17 amino acids. The germline gives CDR1 MRHNA, CDR2 SNTAGT. The CDR3 loop is CASSDLRAGGARNEQFF. CDR3 DNA: TGTGCCAGCAGTGACCTGAGGGCCGGGGGGGCCCGGAATGAGCAGTTCTTC.

The chain joins TRBV5-1 to TRBJ1-5; no definite D call. The V end lost 1 base, the J end lost 5 bases, and 10 bases lay between the germline ends. This CDR3 comprises 14 residues. In germline, CDR1 is SGHRS, CDR2 YFSETQ. CDR3 sequence (DNA): TGCGCCAGCAGCTTGAGTTCAGGAGATCAGCCCCAGCATTTT. This gives the protein CASSLSSGDQPQHF.

This clone was seen only once. This chain joins TRBV7-8 and TRBJ1-2, with a possible D match to TRBD1 (6 bases). V lost 5 bases to trimming and J lost 2 bases, with 12 bases between them. The CDR3 is 14 residues long. The germline gives CDR1 SGHVS, CDR2 FQNEAQ. The CDR3 here is CASSGRDNNYGYTF. The CDR3, as DNA: TGTGCCAGCAGCGGCAGGGACAACAACTATGGCTACACCTTC. Looking up the rest from reference TRBV7-8 and TRBJ1-2 gives the full variable domain: GAGVSQSPRYKVAKRGQDVALRCDPISGHVSLFWYQQALGQGPEFLTYFQNEAQLDKSGLPSDRFFAERPEGSVSTLKIQRTQQEDSAVYLCASSGRDNNYGYTFGSGTRLTVV.

The CDR3 DNA follows: TGTGCCAGCAGTGAGGTACAGGGGACCGGGGAGCTGTTTTTT. Translation gives CASSEVQGTGELFF. The chain combines TRBV2 with TRBJ2-2, with 7 bases lining up with TRBD1. With V trimmed by 3 bases and J by 5 bases, 3 bases remained unmatched. The CDR3 is 14 residues long. The germline V gene has CDR1 SNHLY and CDR2 FYNNEI.

The gene calls are TRBV7-2 and TRBJ2-7; D possibly corresponds to TRBD1 (6 bases). CDR1 and CDR2 (germline): SGHTA, FQGNSA. The CDR3 runs 14 residues. V lost 3 bases to trimming and J lost 7 bases, with 16 bases between them. The CDR3 protein is CASSFGTRVGEQYF. The CDR3 coding sequence is TGTGCCAGCAGCTTCGGGACACGGGTGGGGGAGCAGTACTTC.

This chain uses TRBV5-1 with TRBJ2-2, with D unclear. This CDR3 region has 15 residues. Trimming took off 3 bases at V and 2 bases at J, with 11 bases between the two ends. CDR1 SGHRS and CDR2 YFSETQ come from the germline V gene. Here the CDR3 DNA reads TGCGCCAGCAGCTCAAAAAACTCAAACACCGGGGAGCTGTTTTTT. It encodes CASSSKNSNTGELFF.

CDR3 coding DNA: TGCGCCAGCAGCGAAGGGGTGGGCAGGGGGACCGGGGAGCTGTTTTTT. This sequence encodes CASSEGVGRGTGELFF. The rearrangement joins TRBV4-1 to TRBJ2-2, with TRBD1 matching over 7 bases. The CDR3 covers 16 residues. From germline, CDR1 is MGHRA and CDR2 YSYEKL. V was pared by 5 bases and J by 5 bases, with 11 bases of the junction left unmatched.

In this sample, this clone turned up a few times. The chain has TRBV2 and TRBJ2-7; TRBD2 is a possible D gene (6 bases). The CDR3 sequence is 13 residues long. CDR1 and CDR2 from the germline V gene are SNHLY and FYNNEI. V was trimmed by 5 bases and J by 2 bases, leaving 10 bases between them. This CDR3 is CASSPGAPYEQYF. CDR3 DNA sequence: TGTGCCAGCAGTCCGGGAGCTCCCTACGAGCAGTACTTC. Full variable domain (rest looked up from reference TRBV2 and TRBJ2-7): EPEVTQTPSHQVTQMGQEVILRCVPISNHLYFYWYRQILGQKVEFLVSFYNNEISEKSEIFDDQFSVERPDGSNFTLKIRSTKLEDSAMYFCASSPGAPYEQYFGPGTRLTVT.

The gene calls are TRBV5-4 and TRBJ1-1; D might be TRBD1 (6 bases). The CDR3 has 12 amino acids. Trimming took 0 bases from V and 8 from J, leaving 8 bases between them. Germline values: CDR1 SGHNT, CDR2 YYREEE (reference sequence). For the CDR3, the DNA is TGTGCCAGCAGCTTGGTCAGGGGAGAAGCTTTCTTT. Residues: CASSLVRGEAFF. The full variable domain, rest sourced from reference TRBV5-4 and TRBJ1-1, is ETGVTQSPTHLIKTRGQQVTLRCSSQSGHNTVSWYQQALGQGPQFIFQYYREEENGRGNFPPRFSGLQFPNYSSELNVNALELDDSALYLCASSLVRGEAFFGQGTRLTVV.

The V call is TRBV19, the J call TRBJ1-5; D unclear. V gave up 5 bases and J gave up 1 base, with 15 bases separating them. This CDR3 has 16 amino acids. Germline V gives CDR1 LNHDA, CDR2 SQIVND (reference sequence). The CDR3 nucleotides are TGTGCCAGTAGTCCAGAGGAGGGTACAAGCAATCAGCCCCAGCATTTT. Translating it yields CASSPEEGTSNQPQHF.

As concerns this clone: At one end the junction does not follow the germline gene, possibly because of a read error. The rearrangement joins TRBV5-6 to TRBJ2-2; D is unclear. The germline V gene has CDR1 SGHDT and CDR2 YYEEEE. The CDR3 runs to 13 residues. The CDR3 loop is CASTLGNTGELFF. The CDR3 DNA reads TGTGCCAGCACCTTGGGGAACACCGGGGAGCTGTTTTTT.

The V call is TRBV5-1, the J call TRBJ1-4; 7 bases agree with TRBD1. CDR3 length equals 15 residues. V gave up 5 bases and J gave up 4 bases; unmatched junction bases: 8. Germline V gene data show CDR1 as SGHRS and CDR2 as YFSETQ. CDR3 in amino acids: CASRARGQRNEKLFF. For the CDR3, the DNA is TGCGCCAGCAGGGCGCGGGGACAGCGTAATGAAAAACTGTTTTTT.

This rearrangement joins TRBV19 to TRBJ1-2; D possibly corresponds to TRBD1 (6 bases). V lost 3 bases to trimming and J lost 5 bases, with 10 bases between them. The CDR3 consists of 13 residues. CDR1 and CDR2 from the germline V gene are LNHDA and SQIVND (reference sequence). The CDR3 loop is CASSIGQLYGYTF. The CDR3 DNA reads as TGTGCCAGTAGTATCGGACAGCTGTATGGCTACACCTTC.

The V call is TRBV5-1, the J call TRBJ1-2, with D maybe TRBD1 (6 bases). V lost 2 bases and J 6 bases, leaving 14 bases between the germline ends. Germline-derived CDR1 and CDR2 are SGHRS and YFSETQ. The length of the CDR3 is 14 residues. CDR3: CASSFPTGPDGYTF. Here the CDR3 DNA reads TGCGCCAGCAGCTTCCCGACAGGCCCAGATGGCTACACCTTC.

The table lists this clone with a few counts. The V gene is TRBV4-3, the J gene TRBJ2-1; 8 bases are a match to TRBD2. The CDR3 contains 15 residues. Germline assignment: CDR1 LGHNA and CDR2 YSLEER. The V and J ends lost 0 bases and 7 bases, in that order; junction bases with no gene match: 5. CDR3 residues: CASSQDGTRQNEQFF. For the CDR3, the DNA is TGCGCCAGCAGCCAAGATGGGACTAGACAGAATGAGCAGTTCTTC.

The chain couples TRBV5-4 to TRBJ2-7; possibly TRBD1 or TRBD2 for D (6 bases each). This CDR3 has 12 amino acids. Germline V lookup: CDR1 SGHNT, CDR2 YYREEE (reference sequence). V was clipped by 2 bases and J by 4 bases, with 7 bases between them. CDR3 sequence (DNA): TGTGCCAGCAGCTTAGGGGGGTACGAGCAGTACTTC. Translated, it gives CASSLGGYEQYF.

This rearrangement joins TRBV7-3 to TRBJ1-1; 7 bases map to TRBD1. Losses at the gene ends were 2 bases for V and 4 bases for J; bases not matched to a gene: 10. Germline CDR1 reads SGHTA; CDR2 reads FQGTGA. There are 16 residues in the CDR3. The DNA for the CDR3 is TGTGCCAGCAGCTTATCCCCACAGGGGATGGGCACTGAAGCTTTCTTT. Translation: CASSLSPQGMGTEAFF.

The CDR3 region is CASSIWGDSSYNEQFF. CDR3 coding DNA: TGCGCCAGCAGCATCTGGGGGGACAGCTCCTACAATGAGCAGTTCTTC. The J gene is TRBJ2-1, the V gene TRBV5-1; tentatively, D is TRBD1 (7 bases). CDR1 is SGHRS, CDR2 YFSETQ, per germline. Trimming pared 4 bases from V and 0 bases from J, leaving 14 bases between. The CDR3 is 16 residues long.

V gene TRBV9 combines with J gene TRBJ2-7; D might be TRBD2 (6 bases). Germline V gene data show CDR1 as SGDLS and CDR2 as YYNGEE. The CDR3 runs 12 residues. Deletions cut 1 base from V and 6 bases from J, with 8 bases between. In DNA, the CDR3 is TGTGCCAGCAGCGTACAGGGAGGCGAGCAGTACTTC. Protein: CASSVQGGEQYF.

The chain has TRBV7-2 and TRBJ1-1; TRBD1 is a possible D gene (6 bases). The CDR3 covers 15 residues. CDR1 and CDR2 (germline): SGHTA, FQGNSA. The germline V and J ends were trimmed by 5 bases and 0 bases, with 13 bases remaining between them. The CDR3 is CASSPRSGVNTEAFF. As DNA, the CDR3 is TGTGCCAGCAGCCCCCGGTCAGGGGTGAACACTGAAGCTTTCTTT.